This note documents a single T cell receptor (beta chain) sequence. The antigen remains unidentified. Although they were nominally healthy when sampled, donors likely had unrecorded immune exposures. Looked up from germline, CDR1 is SGDLS and CDR2 is YYNGEE. Between the trimmed V and J ends, which lost 0 bases and 4 bases, there was a span of 14 bases. This CDR3 has 15 residues. The sample belongs to a study of cytomegalovirus exposure and HLA in healthy donors. Points from the study as a whole: The sole available immune exposure information was CMV serostatus. Exclusion applied to some V segments, including TRBV6-2 and TRBV6-3, as they were indistinguishable. In a later analysis, a genetic analysis reported fewer productive-TCR N-insertions in an Asian-associated ancestry cluster than the cohort average.

The PCR ran on 60 Vbeta and 13 Jbeta primers. Sequencing was performed with immunoSEQ multiplex PCR; in TCRdb, only in-frame clones are kept and a portion is missing. This sample carries approximately 150,000 clones, roughly four fifths of them seen once, and the ten largest clones take around 2.4%. The receptor comes from a female donor in good health and CMV-seronegative. The rearrangement uses TRBV9 and TRBJ2-7; D possibly corresponds to TRBD1 (5 bases). Material for sequencing was PBMCs. The CDR3 coding sequence is TGTGCCAGCAGCGTAGGGGCAGGGCCGCGATACGAGCAGTACTTC. Translating gives CASSVGAGPRYEQYF.